The clone carrying this T cell receptor (beta chain) appeared a single time. Its antigen is still unknown. Measured with immunoSEQ multiplex PCR; TCRdb has only the in-frame clones, and not every one. Here the sample spans roughly 86,000 clones, 83% being singletons. This specimen belongs to a study of PD-1 blockade in classical Hodgkin lymphoma. Study-wide findings and caveats: Newly diagnosed patients were reported to exhibit reduced baseline TCR diversity relative to healthy donors. The CD4+ diversity rise by C4D1 was clearest in complete responders.

CDR3 size: 14 residues. Trimming at V came to 5 bases and at J to 7 bases, leaving 8 bases not matched to a gene. Germline CDR1 reads KGHSH; CDR2 reads LQKENI. The time point: cycle 4 day 1 (C4D1), after 5 to 7 weeks of nivolumab. Each of the patients experienced relapse following autologous stem cell transplantation, and their brentuximab vedotin exposure differed. Here the sequenced sample was peripheral blood mononuclear cells (PBMCs), taken before the fourth cycle of nivolumab. V is TRBV18 and J is TRBJ2-5, with 9 bases fitting TRBD1. The sequence was obtained from a human donor with classical Hodgkin lymphoma. The CDR3 loop reads CASSTMDRGGTQYF. The CDR3 DNA follows: TGTGCCAGCTCAACTATGGACAGGGGAGGGACCCAGTACTTC.